This entry features one T cell receptor beta chain sequence. The study assigned cohorts using participant-reported clinical history. The study counted Cohort 3 donors as recovered given two negative PCRs, clearance, or symptom resolution. This sample was taken from a study of blood T cell repertoires in COVID-19. Study summary: T cells, B-cell-depleted T cells, or PBMCs provided the cDNA or gDNA that served as material.

This CDR3 has 12 residues. V lost 2 bases to trimming and J lost 7 bases, with 8 bases between them. Germline CDR1 SGHTA, CDR2 FQGNSA. The table came from immunoSEQ multiplex PCR; TCRdb's copy has only in-frame clones and leaves some out. The sample shows more than 200,000 clones, about 89% of them seen only once. The sample was PBMCs or T cells enriched from blood (not recorded which). J is TRBJ1-1 and V is TRBV7-2, with D uncertain. The receptor's source is a woman aged 25 to 39 who had recovered from COVID-19. CDR3 nucleotides: TGTGCCAGCAGCTTACGGGGAAGTGAAGCTTTCTTT. Translated: CASSLRGSEAFF.